A single sample gave rise to the 24 T cell receptor beta chains below, sequenced in a study of graft-versus-host responses after intestinal transplantation. Their antigen targets remain unknown. Profiled with immunoSEQ multiplex PCR; TCRdb holds only in-frame clones, not every one. The sample holds tens of thousands of clones, 75% to 95% seen once. The sequencing here drew on unstimulated CD8+ T cells sorted from spleen or lymph node cells, taken before intestinal transplant. The receptors originated from a human donor who received an intestinal transplant.

The chain employs TRBV9 and TRBJ2-3; TRBD2 matches 9 bases. This CDR3 is 20 amino acids long. V was clipped by 1 base and J by 3 bases; unmatched bases: 18. Germline V gene sequence: CDR1 SGDLS, CDR2 YYNGEE. In DNA, the CDR3 is TGTGCCAGCAGCGTAAGACTAGCGGAGACGAGCTTTGGGGGGACAGATACGCAGTATTTT. Amino acid sequence: CASSVRLAETSFGGTDTQYF.

This chain uses TRBV6-5 with TRBJ2-3; TRBD1 aligns across 7 bases. With V trimmed by 7 bases and J by 4 bases, 11 bases remained unmatched. This CDR3 spans 15 amino acids. From germline, CDR1 is MNHEY and CDR2 SVGAGI. The CDR3 DNA reads as TGTGCCAGCATCACACAGGGGCTGGGGGCAGATACGCAGTATTTT. Its protein product is CASITQGLGADTQYF.

The chain carries TRBV14 and TRBJ2-7, with 8 nucleotides matching TRBD1. This CDR3 spans 15 amino acids. CDR1 is SGHDN, CDR2 FVKESK, per germline. V was clipped by 2 bases and J by 0 bases; unmatched bases: 3. CDR3 sequence (DNA): TGTGCCAGCAGCCAACGGACAGGGAGCTCCTACGAGCAGTACTTC. This gives the protein CASSQRTGSSYEQYF.

The CDR3 DNA follows: TGTGCCAGCACGGCGGACCAAGAGACCCAGTACTTC. This encodes CASTADQETQYF. The chain is built from TRBV6-5 and TRBJ2-5; D call uncertain. Germline lookup yields CDR1 MNHEY and CDR2 SVGAGI. V lost 7 bases, J lost 0 bases, and 6 bases lay in between. The CDR3 contains 12 residues.

The sample holds one count of this clone. The V and J genes are TRBV25-1 and TRBJ2-5; 8 positions agree with TRBD1. Per the germline V gene, CDR1 is MGHDK and CDR2 is SYGVNS. This CDR3 has 14 residues. V dropped 6 bases and J dropped 5; count of bases not matched to a gene: 8. The CDR3 here is CASREDRVGETQYF. In nucleotides, the CDR3 is TGTGCCAGCAGAGAGGACAGGGTGGGCGAGACCCAGTACTTC.

The rearrangement uses TRBV7-2 and TRBJ2-5; a possible D gene is TRBD1 (7 bases). From germline, CDR1 is SGHTA and CDR2 FQGNSA. There are 14 residues in the CDR3. V lost 3 bases and J 5 bases, leaving 13 bases between the germline ends. For the CDR3, the DNA is TGTGCCAGCAGCTTGGAGGGGGCAAGGGAGACCCAGTACTTC. This gives the protein CASSLEGARETQYF.

The chain links TRBV19 to TRBJ2-5; D is perhaps TRBD1 (5 bases). Trimming left V 3 bases short and J 1 base short, with 12 bases between. Germline V gene sequence: CDR1 LNHDA, CDR2 SQIVND (reference sequence). The CDR3 runs to 15 residues. In DNA, the CDR3 is TGTGCCAGTAGTATTGTGACAGACTTCCAAGAGACCCAGTACTTC. Translated, it gives CASSIVTDFQETQYF.

The J gene is TRBJ2-3, the V gene TRBV7-2; 8 bases agree with TRBD2. Germline-derived CDR1 and CDR2 are SGHTA and FQGNSA. The CDR3 totals 14 residues. Trimming removed 5 bases from V and 5 bases from J; junction bases left unmatched: 6. CDR3 loop: CASSPERGRDTQYF. As DNA, the CDR3 is TGTGCCAGCAGCCCGGAGCGGGGGCGAGATACGCAGTATTTT. The full variable domain, completed using reference TRBV7-2 and TRBJ2-3, is GAGVSQSPSNKVTEKGKDVELRCDPISGHTALYWYRQSLGQGLEFLIYFQGNSAPDKSGLPSDRFSAERTGGSVSTLTIQRTQQEDSAVYLCASSPERGRDTQYFGPGTRLTVL.

This clone was seen only a few times. The gene calls are TRBV5-6 and TRBJ1-1, with D maybe TRBD1 (6 bases). Between the trimmed V and J ends, which lost 0 bases and 5 bases, there was a span of 11 bases. The CDR3 length is 14 residues. In germline, CDR1 is SGHDT, CDR2 YYEEEE. The CDR3 DNA is TGTGCCAGCAGCTTGGTACAGGGAATGACTGAAGCTTTCTTT. This encodes CASSLVQGMTEAFF.

The chain employs TRBV11-2 and TRBJ2-5; D might be TRBD1 (6 bases). In germline, CDR1 is SGHAT, CDR2 FQNNGV. The CDR3 is 15 amino acids. Trimming removed 3 bases at V and 2 bases at J, with 13 bases between. The CDR3 sequence: CASSFTGYRQETQYF. The CDR3 bases are TGTGCCAGCAGCTTTACAGGGTATCGTCAAGAGACCCAGTACTTC.

The gene calls are TRBV6-5 and TRBJ1-4; TRBD1 is a possible D gene (6 bases). The CDR3 loop spans 15 amino acids. The ends were cut back, 5 bases at V and 3 bases at J, with 13 bases in the middle. Germline loops: CDR1 MNHEY, CDR2 SVGAGI. Written as DNA, the CDR3 is TGTGCCAGCAGTGTTCGGACAGATTCTAATGAAAAACTGTTTTTT. Encoded protein: CASSVRTDSNEKLFF.

V gene TRBV7-3 combines with J gene TRBJ2-7; a weak D match, TRBD2 (6 bases). The germline gives CDR1 SGHTA, CDR2 FQGTGA. The CDR3 runs 13 residues. Trimming shortened V by 5 bases and J by 10 bases, and 18 bases separated the two germline ends. The CDR3 sequence: CASSEGGIEEQYF. DNA for the CDR3: TGTGCCAGCAGCGAAGGAGGGATTGAGGAACAGTACTTC.

The chain couples TRBV5-4 to TRBJ1-1, with 11 bases fitting TRBD1. The CDR3 has 16 amino acids. V trimming: 3 bases; J trimming: 6 bases; junction bases outside the gene matches: 10. Germline V gene lookup returns CDR1 SGHNT and CDR2 YYREEE (reference sequence). CDR3 sequence (DNA): TGTGCCAGCAGCTGGGGGGGACAGGGGGGGAATCCTGAAGCTTTCTTT. This codes for CASSWGGQGGNPEAFF.

The rearrangement uses TRBV5-6 and TRBJ1-5; no reliable D call. The V and J ends lost 4 bases and 3 bases respectively, with 11 bases between them. Germline V CDR1 and CDR2: SGHDT, YYEEEE. The CDR3 consists of 14 residues. CDR3 residues: CASSRQFPNQPQHF. The CDR3 region has the DNA TGTGCCAGCAGCCGACAATTCCCCAATCAGCCCCAGCATTTT.

The rearrangement links TRBV6-6 to TRBJ1-2; D gene unclear. Per the germline V gene, CDR1 is MNHNY and CDR2 is SVGAGI (reference sequence). This CDR3 is 12 amino acids long. V dropped 6 bases and J dropped 4 bases, with 9 bases sitting between them. The DNA for the CDR3 is TGTGCCAGCAGCGACCGCGGCTATGGCTACACCTTC. This encodes CASSDRGYGYTF.

In this sample, this clone turned up a few times. The chain is built from TRBV27 and TRBJ2-3; 7 bases agree with TRBD1. CDR1 and CDR2 (germline): MNHEY, SMNVEV (reference sequence). The J segment lost 3 bases and the V segment lost 2 bases, leaving 5 bases of the junction unmatched. The CDR3 contains 15 residues. The CDR3 sequence: CASSLRGQATDTQYF. For the CDR3, the DNA is TGTGCCAGCAGTTTAAGGGGGCAGGCAACAGATACGCAGTATTTT.

The chain combines TRBV27 with TRBJ2-5; TRBD2 matches at 10 bases. The CDR3 has 15 amino acids. V gave up 6 bases and J gave up 5 bases; unmatched junction bases: 9. CDR1 is MNHEY and CDR2 is SMNVEV in the germline V gene (reference sequence). The DNA of the CDR3 is TGTGCCAGCAGCCTAGGGGCTAGCGGGAGTGAGACCCAGTACTTC. It specifies CASSLGASGSETQYF.

This rearrangement joins TRBV5-4 to TRBJ1-3; D is uncertain. V was pared by 0 bases and J by 8 bases, with 9 bases between. From germline, CDR1 is SGHNT and CDR2 YYREEE (reference sequence). This CDR3 comprises 13 residues. The CDR3: CASSLGLADTIYF. The DNA for the CDR3 is TGTGCCAGCAGCTTGGGCCTTGCGGACACCATATATTTT.

The rearrangement uses TRBV29-1 and TRBJ2-1; TRBD2 aligns across 11 bases. Per the germline V gene, CDR1 is SQVTM and CDR2 is ANQGSEA. The V gene end was trimmed by 5 bases and the J gene end by 2 bases; junction bases not matched to a gene: 2. The length of the CDR3 is 14 residues. CDR3 amino acids: CSVPGLAAYNEQFF. The CDR3 DNA sequence: TGCAGCGTTCCGGGACTAGCGGCCTACAATGAGCAGTTCTTC.

V gene TRBV28 combines with J gene TRBJ2-3; a weak D match, TRBD1 (7 bases). Trimming shortened V by 3 bases and J by 4 bases, and 23 bases separated the two germline ends. This CDR3 region has 18 residues. The germline V gene encodes CDR1 MDHEN and CDR2 SYDVKM. CDR3: CASSFFMGAGGGSDTQYF. The CDR3 coding sequence is TGTGCCAGCAGTTTTTTCATGGGGGCAGGGGGAGGTTCAGATACGCAGTATTTT.

V gene TRBV27 combines with J gene TRBJ2-3; D might be TRBD1 (6 bases). Germline V gene lookup returns CDR1 MNHEY and CDR2 SMNVEV (reference sequence). V dropped 1 base and J dropped 2 bases, with 13 bases sitting between them. This CDR3 comprises 16 residues. Here the CDR3 DNA reads TGTGCCAGCAGTTTATTATACAGGGCCCCCACAGATACGCAGTATTTT. Translating gives CASSLLYRAPTDTQYF.

The table lists this clone with a count of one. The V gene is TRBV2, the J gene TRBJ1-2; D is undetermined. The CDR3 spans 15 residues. CDR1 and CDR2 from the germline V gene are SNHLY and FYNNEI. Trimming shortened V by 6 bases and J by 1 base, and 15 bases separated the two germline ends. The chain's CDR3 is CASRSEGDLNYGYTF. In DNA, the CDR3 is TGTGCCAGCAGGAGTGAGGGAGACCTTAACTATGGCTACACCTTC. The full variable domain, completed using reference TRBV2 and TRBJ1-2, is EPEVTQTPSHQVTQMGQEVILRCVPISNHLYFYWYRQILGQKVEFLVSFYNNEISEKSEIFDDQFSVERPDGSNFTLKIRSTKLEDSAMYFCASRSEGDLNYGYTFGSGTRLTVV.

This clone was picked up one time. This chain joins TRBV2 and TRBJ2-5, with 11 bases matching TRBD2. The length of the CDR3 is 14 residues. Germline V gene data show CDR1 as SNHLY and CDR2 as FYNNEI. With 3 bases clipped from V and 5 bases from J, the junction kept 2 bases outside the gene matches. In nucleotides, the CDR3 is TGTGCCAGCAGTGAGGTAGCGGGGGGGGAGACCCAGTACTTC. Amino acids: CASSEVAGGETQYF.

CDR3 residues: CASSPNIYEQYF. CDR3 nucleotides: TGTGCCAGCAGCCCTAATATTTACGAGCAGTACTTC. The J gene is TRBJ2-7, the V gene TRBV7-9; D ambiguous. This CDR3 is built from 12 residues. Trimming shortened V by 5 bases and J by 4 bases, and 9 bases separated the two germline ends. Germline lookup yields CDR1 SEHNR and CDR2 FQNEAQ (reference sequence). Full variable domain (remainder filled in from reference TRBV7-9 and TRBJ2-7): DTGVSQNPRHKITKRGQNVTFRCDPISEHNRLYWYRQTLGQGPEFLTYFQNEAQLEKSRLLSDRFSAERPKGSFSTLEIQRTEQGDSAMYLCASSPNIYEQYFGPGTRLTVT.